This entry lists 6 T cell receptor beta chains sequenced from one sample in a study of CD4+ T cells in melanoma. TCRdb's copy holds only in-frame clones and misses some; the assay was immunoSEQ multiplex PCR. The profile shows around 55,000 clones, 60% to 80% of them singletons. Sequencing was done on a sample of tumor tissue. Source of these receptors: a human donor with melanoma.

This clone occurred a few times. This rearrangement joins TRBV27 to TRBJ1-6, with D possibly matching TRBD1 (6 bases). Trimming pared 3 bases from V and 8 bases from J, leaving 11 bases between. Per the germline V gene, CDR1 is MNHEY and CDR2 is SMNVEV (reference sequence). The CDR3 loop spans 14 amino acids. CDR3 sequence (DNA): TGTGCCAGCAGTTTCAACAGGGCAGATTCACCCCTCCACTTT. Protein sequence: CASSFNRADSPLHF.

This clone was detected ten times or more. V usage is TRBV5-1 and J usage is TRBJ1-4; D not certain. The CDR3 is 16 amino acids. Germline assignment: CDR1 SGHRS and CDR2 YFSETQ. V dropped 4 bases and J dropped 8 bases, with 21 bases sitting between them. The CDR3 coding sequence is TGCGCCAGCAGCCCCGCCCGGGATCAGCTATTGGAAAAACTGTTTTTT. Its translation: CASSPARDQLLEKLFF.

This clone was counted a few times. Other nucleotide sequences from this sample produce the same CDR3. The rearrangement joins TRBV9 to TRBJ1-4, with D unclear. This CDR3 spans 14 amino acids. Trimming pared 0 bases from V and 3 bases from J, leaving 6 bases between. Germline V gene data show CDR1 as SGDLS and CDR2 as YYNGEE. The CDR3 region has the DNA TGTGCCAGCAGCGTAGGAGGTGCTAATGAAAAACTGTTTTTT. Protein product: CASSVGGANEKLFF.

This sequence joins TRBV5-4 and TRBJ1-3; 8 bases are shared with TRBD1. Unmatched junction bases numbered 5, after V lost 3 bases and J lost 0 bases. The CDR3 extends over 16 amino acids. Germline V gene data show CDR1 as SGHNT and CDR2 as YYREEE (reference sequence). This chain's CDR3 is CASSSRGPSSGNTIYF. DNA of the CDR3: TGTGCCAGCAGCTCCAGGGGGCCTAGCTCTGGAAACACCATATATTTT.

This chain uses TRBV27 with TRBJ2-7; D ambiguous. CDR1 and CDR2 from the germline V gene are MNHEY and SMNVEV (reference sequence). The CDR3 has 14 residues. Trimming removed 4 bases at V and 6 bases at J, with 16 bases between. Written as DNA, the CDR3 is TGTGCCAGCAGTTCCACAGCTTACCCTCGCGAGCAGTACTTC. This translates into CASSSTAYPREQYF.

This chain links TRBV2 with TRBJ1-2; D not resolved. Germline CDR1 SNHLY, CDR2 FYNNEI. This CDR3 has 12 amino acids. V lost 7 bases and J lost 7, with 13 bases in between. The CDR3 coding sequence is TGTGCCAGCACTTCTAGTCTGGGTGGCTACACCTTC. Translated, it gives CASTSSLGGYTF.